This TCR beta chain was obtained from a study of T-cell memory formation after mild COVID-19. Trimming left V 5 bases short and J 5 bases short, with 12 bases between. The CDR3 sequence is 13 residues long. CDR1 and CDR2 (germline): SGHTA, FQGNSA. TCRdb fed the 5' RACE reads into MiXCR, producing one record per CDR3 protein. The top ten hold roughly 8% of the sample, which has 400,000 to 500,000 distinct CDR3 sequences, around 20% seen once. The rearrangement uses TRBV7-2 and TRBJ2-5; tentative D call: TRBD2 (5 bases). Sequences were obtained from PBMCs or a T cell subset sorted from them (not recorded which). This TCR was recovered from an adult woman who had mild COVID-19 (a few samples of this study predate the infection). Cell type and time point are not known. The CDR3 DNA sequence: TGTGCCAGCAGCCCAGCCGGGGTGGAGACCCAGTACTTC. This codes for CASSPAGVETQYF. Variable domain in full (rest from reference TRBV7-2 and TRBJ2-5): GAGVSQSPSNKVTEKGKDVELRCDPISGHTALYWYRQSLGQGLEFLIYFQGNSAPDKSGLPSDRFSAERTGGSVSTLTIQRTQQEDSAVYLCASSPAGVETQYFGPGTRLLVL.